The 18 T cell receptor beta chains below come from one sample, sequenced in a study of blood T cells in healthy people across ages. A sample-barcoded 5' primer and a J-beta primer mix were used in a second PCR of roughly 7 to 12 cycles. TCRdb recomputed calls from the 5' RACE reads with MiXCR, one row per CDR3 protein. The sample shows about 730,000 distinct CDR3 sequences, roughly 43% of them seen only once. The sequencing input was blood. These receptors originate from a woman aged 55-70 years in good health.

This clonotype was seen only a few times. The rearrangement links TRBV14 to TRBJ1-5; no clear D. V lost 6 bases, J lost 0 bases, and 15 bases lay in between. The length of the CDR3 is 16 residues. Germline lookup yields CDR1 SGHDN and CDR2 FVKESK. This CDR3 reads CASSHRARYSNQPQHF. In DNA form, the CDR3 reads TGTGCCAGCAGTCACAGAGCCCGATATAGCAATCAGCCCCAGCATTTT. The complete variable domain, with remaining parts taken from reference TRBV14 and TRBJ1-5, reads EAGVTQFPSHSVIEKGQTVTLRCDPISGHDNLYWYRRVMGKEIKFLLHFVKESKQDESGMPNNRFLAERTGGTYSTLKVQPAELEDSGVYFCASSHRARYSNQPQHFGDGTRLSIL.

The chain is built from TRBV5-1 and TRBJ2-7; D might be TRBD1 (5 bases). Trimming pared 4 bases from V and 2 bases from J, leaving 19 bases between. The CDR3 sequence is 16 residues long. Germline V gene lookup returns CDR1 SGHRS and CDR2 YFSETQ. The CDR3 loop reads CASSLAVTEAAYEQYF. Here the CDR3 DNA reads TGCGCCAGCAGCCTCGCCGTGACAGAGGCCGCCTACGAGCAGTACTTC.

The CDR3 coding sequence is TGTGCCAGCAGCCAATGGGCTGGGGCCAACGTCCTGACTTTC. It yields the protein CASSQWAGANVLTF. The chain links TRBV3-1 to TRBJ2-6; D is unresolved. The CDR3 contains 14 residues. V lost 2 bases to trimming and J lost 2 bases, with 4 bases between them. Germline loops: CDR1 LGHDT, CDR2 YNNKEL (reference sequence). Full variable domain (missing parts from reference TRBV3-1 and TRBJ2-6): DTAVSQTPKYLVTQMGNDKSIKCEQNLGHDTMYWYKQDSKKFLKIMFSYNNKELIINETVPNRFSPKSPDKAHLNLHINSLELGDSAVYFCASSQWAGANVLTFGAGSRLTVL.

V is TRBV20-1 and J is TRBJ1-6; 10 bases line up with TRBD1. V trimming: 6 bases; J trimming: 10 bases; junction bases outside the gene matches: 12. Germline CDR1 reads DFQATT; CDR2 reads SNEGSKA (reference sequence). The CDR3 is 15 amino acids. The CDR3 sequence: CSAIPGQGKSSPLHF. In DNA form, the CDR3 reads TGCAGTGCAATTCCGGGACAGGGGAAAAGCTCACCCCTCCACTTT.

The V call is TRBV20-1, the J call TRBJ2-4, with 8 bases fitting TRBD1. Losses at the gene ends were 7 bases for V and 0 bases for J; bases not matched to a gene: 11. Germline V gene lookup returns CDR1 DFQATT and CDR2 SNEGSKA (reference sequence). CDR3 length equals 16 residues. The CDR3 spells CSVRTGMGLAKNIQYF. CDR3 bases: TGCAGTGTTAGGACAGGGATGGGACTAGCCAAAAACATTCAGTACTTC.

This clonotype turned up a few times. The rearrangement uses TRBV5-1 and TRBJ2-7, with TRBD1 matching 10 bases. The CDR3 is 15 residues long. Germline values: CDR1 SGHRS, CDR2 YFSETQ. Germline trimming cut 4 bases from V and 5 bases from J; bases unmatched to any gene: 9. CDR3 coding DNA: TGCGCCAGCAGCCCCATGGGACAGGGGTTCAACGAGCAGTACTTC. Translated, it gives CASSPMGQGFNEQYF.

This clonotype was seen a handful of times. The V gene is TRBV20-1, the J gene TRBJ1-6; D gene unclear. The germline V gene encodes CDR1 DFQATT and CDR2 SNEGSKA (reference sequence). The CDR3 consists of 12 residues. Trimming left V 3 bases short and J 5 bases short, with 5 bases between. The CDR3 sequence: CSARDHNSPLHF. The CDR3 nucleotides read TGCAGTGCTAGGGATCATAATTCACCCCTCCACTTT.

A note on this clonotype: A read error is possible here, since a much larger clone lies one base away. The chain combines TRBV27 with TRBJ2-1; 11 bases align to TRBD2. This CDR3 has 17 amino acids. V dropped 4 bases and J dropped 7; count of bases not matched to a gene: 12. CDR1 and CDR2 from the germline V gene are MNHEY and SMNVEV (reference sequence). CDR3 nucleotide sequence: TGTGCCAGCAGTTCCTGTTTGGCTAGCGGGAGGAAAAATGAGCAGTTCTTC. This gives the protein CASSSCLASGRKNEQFF.

The rearrangement links TRBV20-1 to TRBJ1-6; 8 positions agree with TRBD1. Germline V gives CDR1 DFQATT, CDR2 SNEGSKA (reference sequence). V dropped 3 bases and J dropped 7; count of bases not matched to a gene: 8. The length of the CDR3 is 15 residues. CDR3 sequence (DNA): TGCAGTGCTAGCCAAAGACAGGGGTTCAATTCACCCCTCCACTTT. Protein sequence: CSASQRQGFNSPLHF.

The chain is built from TRBV27 and TRBJ2-5; 7 nucleotides agree with TRBD2. The tail of the sequence fits TRBJ2-7 better, so the J call may be wrong. CDR1 is MNHEY, CDR2 SMNVEV, per germline (reference sequence). This CDR3 comprises 14 residues. The DNA of the CDR3 is TGTGCCAGCAGTTTTTGGGCTAGCGGCTACGAGCAGTACTTC. It yields the protein CASSFWASGYEQYF.

The chain links TRBV25-1 to TRBJ1-6; unclear D gene. Germline V gene sequence: CDR1 MGHDK, CDR2 SYGVNS. This CDR3 has 14 amino acids. V was shortened by 7 bases and J by 4 bases, with 11 bases between the two germline ends. The CDR3 reads CASNGQVYNSPLHF. Written as DNA, the CDR3 is TGTGCCAGCAACGGGCAGGTTTATAATTCACCCCTCCACTTT.

The chain recombines TRBV3-1 with TRBJ2-2, with a tentative D call TRBD1 (6 bases). The germline V and J ends were trimmed by 1 base and 3 bases, with 9 bases remaining between them. Germline CDR1 reads LGHDT; CDR2 reads YNNKEL (reference sequence). The CDR3 totals 15 residues. In DNA, the CDR3 is TGTGCCAGCAGCCAAGTAACAGGGTACACCGGGGAGCTGTTTTTT. It specifies CASSQVTGYTGELFF.

This clonotype showed up just a few times. The chain recombines TRBV20-1 with TRBJ2-7; D ambiguous. Trimming stripped 4 bases from V and 5 bases from J, with 12 bases between. CDR1 DFQATT and CDR2 SNEGSKA come from the germline V gene (reference sequence). CDR3 size: 12 residues. The chain's CDR3 is CSATLQYDEQYF. The CDR3 bases are TGCAGTGCTACGCTACAATATGACGAGCAGTACTTC.

V gene TRBV9 combines with J gene TRBJ2-1, with D uncertain. With 2 bases removed from V and 10 bases from J, the gap between germline ends came to 10 bases. Looked up from germline, CDR1 is SGDLS and CDR2 is YYNGEE. The CDR3 length is 12 residues. The CDR3 DNA reads as TGTGCCAGCAGCGTCTTGATTGGAGAGCAGTTCTTC. It is translated as CASSVLIGEQFF.

The V and J genes are TRBV20-1 and TRBJ2-7; TRBD2 is a possible D gene (5 bases). Between the trimmed V and J ends, which lost 1 base and 8 bases, there was a span of 15 bases. CDR1 is DFQATT, CDR2 SNEGSKA, per germline (reference sequence). The CDR3 is made up of 13 amino acids. The CDR3: CSARGTPPLQQYF. The DNA of the CDR3 is TGCAGTGCTAGAGGGACTCCCCCTCTACAGCAGTACTTC.

The table lists this clonotype with many counts. The rearrangement links TRBV4-1 to TRBJ2-2; a weak D match, TRBD2 (5 bases). CDR3 length equals 15 residues. V was clipped by 0 bases and J by 0 bases, with 5 bases between them. CDR1 and CDR2 (germline): MGHRA, YSYEKL. CDR3 sequence (DNA): TGCGCCAGCAGCCAAGATAGCGCGAACACCGGGGAGCTGTTTTTT. Its protein product is CASSQDSANTGELFF.

This sequence joins TRBV7-9 and TRBJ2-1; 7 bases align to TRBD2. Trimming took 1 base from V and 5 from J; bases not matched to a gene: 17. CDR1 is SEHNR, CDR2 FQNEAQ, per germline (reference sequence). The CDR3 is 19 amino acids. CDR3 in DNA: TGTGCCAGCAGCTTAGGTAGTAGCGGGCACATCACTTCCCACAATGAGCAGTTCTTC. Encoded protein: CASSLGSSGHITSHNEQFF.

The chain links TRBV25-1 to TRBJ1-4, with 7 positions matching TRBD1. The germline V gene encodes CDR1 MGHDK and CDR2 SYGVNS. There are 14 residues in the CDR3. The J segment lost 7 bases and the V segment lost 5 bases, leaving 7 bases of the junction unmatched. As DNA, the CDR3 is TGTGCCAGCAGTCTACAGGGGACGGTTGAAAAACTGTTTTTT. It encodes CASSLQGTVEKLFF.